These T cell receptor beta chains were read from a single sample in a study of monozygotic twins with inflammatory bowel disease. TCRdb reprocessed the 5' RACE reads, keeping one entry per CDR3 protein, no DNA. The listing contains 150,000 or so distinct CDR3 sequences. Material: blood. These receptors originate from a human donor with ulcerative colitis or Crohn's disease, or a healthy co-twin of an affected twin (not recorded which). CDR3s include the opening cysteine and the closing phenylalanine or tryptophan.

TRBV13	TRBJ2-7	CASSLQGIGYEQYF
TRBV3-1	TRBJ1-3	CASSPSDRGGNTIYF
TRBV18	TRBJ1-6	CASSPRAGGDNSPLHF
TRBV5-1	TRBJ2-7	CASSLVGTSGSEQYF
TRBV7-9	TRBJ2-1	CASSRLHRGDHNEQFF
TRBV30	TRBJ1-1	CAWRGGPMNTEAFF
TRBV27	TRBJ2-1	CASSLQGTREREQFF
TRBV5-5	TRBJ1-2	CASSPQISPSNYGYTF
TRBV20-1	TRBJ2-5	CSARDGGRETQYF
TRBV7-7	TRBJ2-1	CASSEQSGVEYNEQFF
TRBV5-1	TRBJ2-7	CASSLGGRNEQYF
TRBV5-1	TRBJ2-5	CASSPGTHQETQYF
TRBV24-1	TRBJ2-2	CATSGSATGELFF
TRBV5-5	TRBJ1-6	CASSYLLSYNSPLHF
TRBV20-1	TRBJ2-1	CSAFSVVLLKSFF
TRBV30	TRBJ1-2	CAWNQGRYGYTF
TRBV5-1	TRBJ1-1	CASWNGSWNTEAFF
TRBV29-1	TRBJ2-7	CSVYETGTVSYEQYF
TRBV5-4	TRBJ2-7	CASSLGQGASSTYEQYF
TRBV10-3	TRBJ1-2	CAISEAMVGHGYTF
TRBV20-1	TRBJ2-7	CSASRGGKSYEQYF
TRBV18	TRBJ2-5	CASSPLDRGETQYF
TRBV5-1	TRBJ1-1	CASSLYPNDEGLRWTEAFF
TRBV2	TRBJ2-4	CASSTGVFGIQYF
TRBV28	TRBJ1-4	CASSSQGQGGEKLFF
TRBV20-1	TRBJ2-7	CSANYSDRGAYEQYF
TRBV11-3	TRBJ2-2	CASSLFAGVGTGELFF
TRBV4-1	TRBJ2-7	CASTQSTGLAYEQYF
TRBV29-1	TRBJ2-2	CSFGLATGELFF
TRBV5-1	TRBJ2-1	CASYHPGTSSYNEQFF